This T cell receptor (beta chain) was retrieved from a study of blood T cell repertoires in COVID-19. The overall study: The United States, Italy and Spain supplied acute and convalescent COVID-19 samples. In each case, the material was cDNA or gDNA derived from T cells, B-cell-depleted T cells, or PBMCs.

Authors' processing steps: Reference gene primers were amplified, and this amplification served to estimate nucleated cell counts. The protocol was immunoSEQ multiplex PCR, while the TCRdb copy is restricted to in-frame clones and leaves out a portion. V, J and clone size reflect that table, while D and trimming were determined from the DNA. This table holds 200,000 to 250,000 clones, roughly 82% found once. Germline V CDR1 and CDR2: KGHDR, SFDVKD. The CDR3 is 14 amino acids. With 3 bases removed from V and 4 bases from J, the gap between germline ends came to 11 bases. The sample consisted of peripheral blood. The chain uses TRBV24-1 and TRBJ1-2; D might be TRBD1 (5 bases). The TCR comes from a woman in her seventies with acute or convalescent COVID-19. The CDR3 nucleotides are TGTGCCACCAGTGATCCAGGGAGGAGCTATGGCTACACCTTC. It yields the protein CATSDPGRSYGYTF.